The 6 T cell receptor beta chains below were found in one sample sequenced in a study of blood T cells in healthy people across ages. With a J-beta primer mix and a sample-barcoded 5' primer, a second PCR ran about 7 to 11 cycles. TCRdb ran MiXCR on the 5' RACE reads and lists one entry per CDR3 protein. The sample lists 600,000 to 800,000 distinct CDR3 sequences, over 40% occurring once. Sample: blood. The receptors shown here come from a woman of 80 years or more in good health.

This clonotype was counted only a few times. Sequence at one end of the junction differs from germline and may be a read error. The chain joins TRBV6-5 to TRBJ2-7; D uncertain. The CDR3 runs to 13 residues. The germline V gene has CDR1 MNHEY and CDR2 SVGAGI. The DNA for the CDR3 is TGTGCCAGCAGTGCTAGGGTAGGCTACGGGCAGTACTTC. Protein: CASSARVGYGQYF.

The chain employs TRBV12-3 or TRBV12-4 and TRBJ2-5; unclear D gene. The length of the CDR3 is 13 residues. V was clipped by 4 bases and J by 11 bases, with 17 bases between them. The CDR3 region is CASSSRVAREQYF. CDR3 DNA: TGTGCCAGCAGTTCCCGGGTAGCCCGTGAGCAGTACTTC.

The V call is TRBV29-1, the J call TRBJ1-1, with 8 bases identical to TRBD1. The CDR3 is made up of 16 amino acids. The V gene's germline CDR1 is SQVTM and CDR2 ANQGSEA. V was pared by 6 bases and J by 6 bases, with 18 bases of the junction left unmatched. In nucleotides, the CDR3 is TGCAGCGTCCGCGGGACAGGAGGCAGGAAAAGCGCTGAAGCTTTCTTT. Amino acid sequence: CSVRGTGGRKSAEAFF.

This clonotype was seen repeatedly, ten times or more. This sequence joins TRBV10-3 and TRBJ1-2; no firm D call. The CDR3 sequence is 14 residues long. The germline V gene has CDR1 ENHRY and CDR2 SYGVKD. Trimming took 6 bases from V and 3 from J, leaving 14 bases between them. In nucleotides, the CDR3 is TGTGCCATCAGCCCCTTTGGAGATTACTATGGCTACACCTTC. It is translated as CAISPFGDYYGYTF.

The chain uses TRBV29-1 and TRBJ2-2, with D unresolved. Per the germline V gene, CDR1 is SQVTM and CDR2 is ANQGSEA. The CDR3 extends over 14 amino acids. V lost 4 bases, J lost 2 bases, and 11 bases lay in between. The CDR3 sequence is CSVVATLNTGELFF. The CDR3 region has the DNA TGCAGCGTTGTTGCGACACTAAACACCGGGGAGCTGTTTTTT.

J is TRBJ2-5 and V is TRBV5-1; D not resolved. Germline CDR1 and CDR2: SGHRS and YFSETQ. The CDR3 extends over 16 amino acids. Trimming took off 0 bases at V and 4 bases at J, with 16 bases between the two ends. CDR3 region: CASSLGSRQSGETQYF. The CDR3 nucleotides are TGCGCCAGCAGCTTGGGTTCCAGACAATCGGGAGAGACCCAGTACTTC. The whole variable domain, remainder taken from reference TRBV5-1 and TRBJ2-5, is KAGVTQTPRYLIKTRGQQVTLSCSPISGHRSVSWYQQTPGQGLQFLFEYFSETQRNKGNFPGRFSGRQFSNSRSEMNVSTLELGDSALYLCASSLGSRQSGETQYFGPGTRLLVL.